This passage covers 27 T cell receptor beta chains from one sample sequenced in a study of control samples from healthy donors and cancer patients. Sequencing was performed with immunoSEQ multiplex PCR; in TCRdb, only in-frame clones are kept and a portion is missing. The table records roughly 50,000 clones, approximately 95% of them present only once. Sequenced: blood. The origin of the receptors is a woman aged 25 to 45 in good health.

The chain employs TRBV18 and TRBJ1-2; no reliable D call. CDR1 is KGHSH, CDR2 LQKENI, per germline. Trimming removed 1 base at V and 7 bases at J, with 13 bases between. This CDR3 region has 14 residues. CDR3 sequence: CASSPRGREVGYTF. Here the CDR3 DNA reads TGTGCCAGCTCACCACGGGGAAGGGAGGTTGGCTACACCTTC.

V usage is TRBV6-5 and J usage is TRBJ2-7, with TRBD1 matching 9 bases. From germline, CDR1 is MNHEY and CDR2 SVGAGI. The CDR3 contains 12 residues. The CDR3 loop is CASRTGEGEQYF. The CDR3 bases are TGTGCGAGCCGGACAGGGGAAGGCGAGCAGTACTTC.

V and J are TRBV6-2 or TRBV6-3 and TRBJ1-5; TRBD1 might be the D (5 bases). Germline CDR1 is MNHEY and CDR2 is SVGEGT. The CDR3 is 13 amino acids. V lost 3 bases, J lost 7 bases, and 10 bases lay in between. In nucleotides, the CDR3 is TGTGCCAGCAGTTATAAGGGGCTGCAGCCCCAGCATTTT. Translating gives CASSYKGLQPQHF.

This chain links TRBV19 with TRBJ1-5, with 7 bases lining up with TRBD1. The V gene end was trimmed by 10 bases and the J gene end by 9 bases; junction bases not matched to a gene: 12. Germline-derived CDR1 and CDR2 are LNHDA and SQIVND (reference sequence). This CDR3 has 13 residues. CDR3 sequence reads: CATAEQGQSPQHF. The CDR3 bases are TGTGCCACCGCCGAACAGGGGCAATCGCCCCAGCATTTT. The whole variable domain, remainder taken from reference TRBV19 and TRBJ1-5, is DGGITQSPKYLFRKEGQNVTLSCEQNLNHDAMYWYRQDPGQGLRLIYYSQIVNDFQKGDIAEGYSVSREKKESFPLTVTSAQKNPTAFYLCATAEQGQSPQHFGDGTRLSIL.

The rearrangement uses TRBV30 and TRBJ2-1, with a weak D call TRBD2 (5 bases). Trimming removed 4 bases from V and 0 bases from J, with 10 bases in between. Germline V gene lookup returns CDR1 GTSNPN and CDR2 SVGIG (reference sequence). The CDR3 length is 14 residues. The CDR3 nucleotides are TGTGCCTGGAAGGACTCTAGCTCCTACAATGAGCAGTTCTTC. The encoded protein is CAWKDSSSYNEQFF.

This chain joins TRBV28 and TRBJ2-1; D might be TRBD2 (6 bases). The CDR3 covers 15 residues. Trimming stripped 5 bases from V and 5 bases from J, with 16 bases between. Looked up from germline, CDR1 is MDHEN and CDR2 is SYDVKM. The CDR3 spells CASSGGSYDDNEQFF. DNA of the CDR3: TGTGCCAGCAGTGGGGGGTCCTATGATGACAATGAGCAGTTCTTC.

The chain recombines TRBV2 with TRBJ1-3; D remains unclear. CDR1 is SNHLY and CDR2 is FYNNEI in the germline V gene. Between the trimmed V and J ends, which lost 3 bases and 0 bases, there was a span of 9 bases. The length of the CDR3 is 15 residues. The CDR3 DNA reads TGTGCCAGCAGTGACGAGGTGTACTCTGGAAACACCATATATTTT. Amino acid sequence: CASSDEVYSGNTIYF.

This clone was found once. This chain connects TRBV5-3 to TRBJ2-7; a possible D gene is TRBD1 (5 bases). TRBV5-3 is an ORF for which the function is uncertain. Trimming left V 2 bases short and J 4 bases short, with 16 bases between. The CDR3 runs 15 residues. In DNA form, the CDR3 reads TGTGCCAGAAGCTTTTGGCAGGGTGAAATTTACGAGCAGTACTTC. It yields the protein CARSFWQGEIYEQYF.

The chain combines TRBV15 with TRBJ2-7; a weak D match, TRBD1 (5 bases). This CDR3 has 12 amino acids. Germline CDR1 is LNHNV and CDR2 is YYDKDF (reference sequence). The ends were cut back, 8 bases at V and 6 bases at J, with 14 bases in the middle. CDR3 protein: CATSKDKSEQYF. In DNA form, the CDR3 reads TGTGCCACCTCTAAGGACAAGTCCGAGCAGTACTTC.

Here the CDR3 reads CASSGQREMTGELFF. CDR3 nucleotide sequence: TGTGCCAGCAGCGGCCAGCGGGAGATGACCGGGGAGCTGTTTTTT. This chain connects TRBV9 to TRBJ2-2; 8 bases map to TRBD2. Germline lookup yields CDR1 SGDLS and CDR2 YYNGEE. The J segment lost 5 bases and the V segment lost 3 bases, leaving 6 bases of the junction unmatched. This CDR3 has 15 amino acids.

Turning to this clone: An end of the junction differs from the germline gene, which may be a read error. The V and J genes are TRBV11-3 and TRBJ2-7; D call uncertain. Germline values: CDR1 SGHNT, CDR2 YENEEA. This CDR3 comprises 12 residues. CDR3 protein: CASSQDSSEQYF. CDR3 nucleotide sequence: TGTGCCAGCAGCCAGGATTCCTCCGAGCAGTACTTC.

CDR3 in amino acids: CASSYDRDLSTDTQYF. The CDR3, as DNA: TGTGCCAGCAGTTATGATAGGGATTTGAGCACAGATACGCAGTATTTT. The V call is TRBV6-2 or TRBV6-3, the J call TRBJ2-3; D gene uncertain. Germline V lookup: CDR1 MNHEY, CDR2 SVGEGT. V lost 3 bases and J lost 0, with 13 bases in between. This CDR3 has 16 residues.

The chain links TRBV9 to TRBJ2-1; D is uncertain. V was shortened by 4 bases and J by 9 bases, with 11 bases between the two germline ends. Germline CDR1 and CDR2: SGDLS and YYNGEE. The CDR3 spans 12 residues. The DNA of the CDR3 is TGTGCCAGCAGCCTGGCAACAACTGAGCAGTTCTTC. It is translated as CASSLATTEQFF.

The chain has TRBV9 and TRBJ2-5; D uncertain. Germline CDR1 reads SGDLS; CDR2 reads YYNGEE. The CDR3 loop spans 13 amino acids. V gave up 4 bases and J gave up 1 base, with 8 bases separating them. Here the CDR3 DNA reads TGTGCCAGCAGCCCCCGTTCCCAAGAGACCCAGTACTTC. Protein product: CASSPRSQETQYF.

This chain's CDR3 is CASTAEPNNYGYTF. CDR3 DNA sequence: TGTGCCAGCACCGCAGAGCCTAATAACTATGGCTACACCTTC. The V and J genes are TRBV5-4 and TRBJ1-2, with D hard to call. V was clipped by 6 bases and J by 1 base, with 13 bases between them. This CDR3 has 14 residues. In germline, CDR1 is SGHNT, CDR2 YYREEE (reference sequence). The variable domain in full, completed from reference TRBV5-4 and TRBJ1-2, reads ETGVTQSPTHLIKTRGQQVTLRCSSQSGHNTVSWYQQALGQGPQFIFQYYREEENGRGNFPPRFSGLQFPNYSSELNVNALELDDSALYLCASTAEPNNYGYTFGSGTRLTVV.

The gene calls are TRBV6-6 and TRBJ2-5; 11 nucleotides match TRBD1. V gave up 0 bases and J gave up 5 bases; unmatched junction bases: 5. CDR3 length: 16 amino acids. Germline-derived CDR1 and CDR2 are MNHNY and SVGAGI (reference sequence). The DNA for the CDR3 is TGTGCCAGCAGTTACTCCGGACAGGGGGCAGGCGAGACCCAGTACTTC. Residues: CASSYSGQGAGETQYF.

The chain links TRBV5-4 to TRBJ2-5; D not resolved. Trimming left V 2 bases short and J 5 bases short, with 10 bases between. Germline CDR1 SGHNT, CDR2 YYREEE (reference sequence). The CDR3 is 13 amino acids. CDR3 DNA sequence: TGTGCCAGCAGCTTATTAGCCCAGGAGACCCAGTACTTC. Protein: CASSLLAQETQYF.

This chain connects TRBV30 to TRBJ1-3, with D possibly TRBD1 on 5 matching bases. The CDR3 sequence is 13 residues long. V was pared by 6 bases and J by 2 bases, with 11 bases between. Per germline, CDR1 GTSNPN and CDR2 SVGIG (reference sequence). CDR3 protein: CACQGSTGNTIYF. The CDR3 DNA is TGTGCCTGTCAGGGATCGACTGGAAACACCATATATTTT.

The V and J genes are TRBV28 and TRBJ1-1; D gene uncertain. The V gene's germline CDR1 is MDHEN and CDR2 SYDVKM. The CDR3 sequence is 12 residues long. V lost 9 bases to trimming and J lost 5 bases, with 13 bases between them. CDR3 nucleotide sequence: TGTGCCAGTCTTACCACCGGGACTGAAGCTTTCTTT. This codes for CASLTTGTEAFF.

J is TRBJ1-1 and V is TRBV27; a weak D match, TRBD1 (6 bases). The V gene's germline CDR1 is MNHEY and CDR2 SMNVEV (reference sequence). V lost 10 bases and J 5 bases, leaving 29 bases between the germline ends. The CDR3 runs 17 residues. CDR3: CAKKTSRTGFGGTEAFF. The CDR3 DNA reads as TGTGCCAAAAAAACGTCCCGAACAGGGTTTGGAGGGACTGAAGCTTTCTTT.

The rearrangement links TRBV11-2 to TRBJ1-2; D gene ambiguous. There are 15 residues in the CDR3. Germline assignment: CDR1 SGHAT and CDR2 FQNNGV. V lost 1 base and J lost 3, with 12 bases in between. CDR3: CASSLVGSGYYGYTF. CDR3 DNA: TGTGCCAGCAGCTTAGTCGGGAGTGGATACTATGGCTACACCTTC.

There are a few counts of this clone. This sample also contains other DNA sequences that code for the same CDR3. The genes are TRBV18 and TRBJ2-7; 7 positions agree with TRBD1. Germline V gene sequence: CDR1 KGHSH, CDR2 LQKENI. The CDR3 sequence is 15 residues long. The ends lost 3 bases at V and 4 bases at J; junction bases unmatched: 9. The CDR3 region has the DNA TGTGCCAGCTCACCTAGACAGGGACGGAATTACGAGCAGTACTTC. It is translated as CASSPRQGRNYEQYF.

V and J are TRBV10-2 and TRBJ2-1, with unresolved D. The germline V and J ends were trimmed by 8 bases and 9 bases, with 11 bases remaining between them. The CDR3 spans 11 residues. CDR1 and CDR2 from the germline V gene are WSHSY and SAAADI. CDR3 residues: CASAHSGEQFF. Written as DNA, the CDR3 is TGCGCCAGCGCCCATAGTGGTGAGCAGTTCTTC.

V and J are TRBV2 and TRBJ1-2; D is uncertain. The CDR3 has 13 amino acids. Germline V gene sequence: CDR1 SNHLY, CDR2 FYNNEI. The V end lost 3 bases, the J end lost 4 bases, and 9 bases lay between the germline ends. CDR3 DNA sequence: TGTGCCAGCAGTGACCCAGAGTCCTATGGCTACACCTTC. Translated: CASSDPESYGYTF.

The gene calls are TRBV6-6 and TRBJ1-3; the D gene is possibly TRBD1 (6 bases). Germline CDR1 is MNHNY and CDR2 is SVGAGI (reference sequence). CDR3 length: 16 amino acids. V gave up 0 bases and J gave up 4 bases, with 13 bases separating them. The CDR3 region has the DNA TGTGCCAGCAGTTACTCGGTGGGGGCCCTAGGAAACACCATATATTTT. Residues: CASSYSVGALGNTIYF.

The chain carries TRBV5-8 and TRBJ1-4, with D maybe TRBD1 (5 bases). The germline CDR1 and CDR2 sequences are SGHTS and YDEGEE. The V gene lost 4 bases and the J gene lost 5 bases, with 15 bases spanning the gap. This CDR3 has 15 amino acids. The CDR3 DNA is TGTGCCAGCAGCCCGAATGGACGGGGGAATGAAAAACTGTTTTTT. This sequence encodes CASSPNGRGNEKLFF.

The genes are TRBV30 and TRBJ2-1, with 7 nucleotides matching TRBD2. With 4 bases clipped from V and 6 bases from J, the junction kept 9 bases outside the gene matches. The CDR3 extends over 14 amino acids. Germline CDR1 reads GTSNPN; CDR2 reads SVGIG (reference sequence). This CDR3 reads CAWNSLAGANEQFF. The CDR3 DNA follows: TGTGCCTGGAACAGCCTTGCGGGAGCCAATGAGCAGTTCTTC.